This is a list of T cell receptor beta chains from one sample in a study of CD8 T cells in Susac syndrome. TCRdb itself ran the immunoSEQ multiplex PCR reads through MiXCR, one entry per CDR3 protein. The sample consists of more than 150,000 distinct CDR3 sequences, approximately 95% of them appearing once. The sequenced material came from CD4+ T cells from PBMCs. All receptors come from a human donor with Susac syndrome. CDR3s include the opening cysteine and the closing phenylalanine or tryptophan. D genes are given only for firm matches. The size of a clone is reported for some rows only, either as once, few or many, or as a class for expanded clones.

>-|TRBD1|TRBJ2-5|TRBV27
TGTGCCAGCAGTCCACGACAGGGTGTATCTTTTGAGACCCAGTACTTC
CASSPRQGVSFETQYF
>-|-|TRBJ2-3|TRBV5-1
TGCGCCAGCAGCTCCCTCCCTCTTCAAGATACGCAGTATTTT
CASSSLPLQDTQYF
>-|-|TRBJ2-7|TRBV6-5
TGTGCCAGCAAACTGACAGGCGGCTCCTACGAGCAGTACTTC
CASKLTGGSYEQYF
>-|-|TRBJ2-6|TRBV13
TGTGCCAGCAGCTTAGGAGCTTTCTCTGGGGCCAACGTCCTGACTTTC
CASSLGAFSGANVLTF
>once|-|TRBJ1-2|TRBV29-1
TGCAGCGTTGATCCAGGGGTACGGGGCTACACCTTC
CSVDPGVRGYTF
>-|-|TRBJ1-1|TRBV14
TGTGCCAGCAGCCAAGACAAAGCCGGCCTGCGACAAAATACTGAAGCTTTCTTT
CASSQDKAGLRQNTEAFF
>-|-|TRBJ2-3|TRBV7-9
TGTGCCAGCAGCTCACGAGCAGCCACAGATACGCAGTATTTT
CASSSRAATDTQYF
>-|-|TRBJ1-4|TRBV5-1
TGCGCCAGCAGCTTCGAGTCAGCGAAAAATGAAAAACTGTTTTTT
CASSFESAKNEKLFF
>-|-|TRBJ2-3|TRBV28
TGTGCCAGCAGTCTGGTTATTCCAGATACGCAGTATTTT
CASSLVIPDTQYF
>-|TRBD1|TRBJ1-2|TRBV12-3/TRBV12-4
TGTGCCAGCAGTCCCCAGACAGGGTCATTGGGGTATGGCTACACCTTC
CASSPQTGSLGYGYTF
>-|-|TRBJ2-3|TRBV5-1
TGCGCCAGCAGTTACCTAAACAGGGCAGATACGCAGTATTTT
CASSYLNRADTQYF
>once|-|TRBJ1-4|TRBV9
TGTGCCAGCAGCGTTACAGAGTCCGGCGCTGAAAAACTGTTTTTT
CASSVTESGAEKLFF
>-|-|TRBJ2-4|TRBV4-1
TGCGCCAGCAGCCAGACCGGCGTGGAGGGGGGAAACATTCAGTACTTC
CASSQTGVEGGNIQYF
>once|-|TRBJ2-5|TRBV7-9
TGTGCCAGCAGGCCTATAGCGCGCGGTCGAGAGACCCAGTACTTC
CASRPIARGRETQYF
>-|TRBD2|TRBJ2-1|TRBV7-8
TGTGCCAGCAGCTCCCCCGGGACTAGCCCCTTACGGGGCAATGAGCAGTTCTTC
CASSSPGTSPLRGNEQFF
>-|-|TRBJ1-4|TRBV29-1
TGCAGCGCCGAGGGGAGGAGGGAAAAACTGTTTTTT
CSAEGRREKLFF
>-|TRBD2|TRBJ2-1|TRBV20-1
TGCAGTGCCTCACCCACTAGCGGGTCTTACAATGAGCAGTTCTTC
CSASPTSGSYNEQFF
>-|-|TRBJ1-1|TRBV6-5
TGTGCCAGCAGTTACGAGGTGGAGAACACTGAAGCTTTCTTT
CASSYEVENTEAFF
>-|-|TRBJ2-4|TRBV2
TGTGCCAGCCGGGGAGGACTAATAGCCAAAAACATTCAGTACTTC
CASRGGLIAKNIQYF
>once|TRBD1|TRBJ1-6|TRBV11-2
TGTGCCAGCACCCCCAGGGGGTTGGGGAATTCACCCCTCCACTTT
CASTPRGLGNSPLHF
>-|-|TRBJ2-6|TRBV5-1
TGCGCCAGCAGCTTGCTTAGAGGAAGCTCTGGGGCCAACGTCCTGACTTTC
CASSLLRGSSGANVLTF
>-|-|TRBJ2-6|TRBV19
TGTGCCAGCGCACAGGGTACTGGGGCCAACGTCCTGACTTTC
CASAQGTGANVLTF
>-|-|TRBJ2-1|TRBV12-5
TGTGCTAGTGGTACCTCGGCAGGACCGAGCTCCTACAATGAGCAGTTCTTC
CASGTSAGPSSYNEQFF
>-|TRBD1|TRBJ1-4|TRBV29-1
TGCAGCGTTGAAGATCGGGACAGCCTTACCGCAACTAATGAAAAACTGTTTTTT
CSVEDRDSLTATNEKLFF
>-|-|TRBJ2-5|TRBV5-1
TGCGCCAGCAGCTCACAGGCCAGGCAAGAGACCCAGTACTTC
CASSSQARQETQYF
>-|-|TRBJ1-2|TRBV7-8
TGTGCCAGCAGCTTAGAGGGCCCTAACTATGGCTACACCTTC
CASSLEGPNYGYTF